One and the same sample provided the 6 T cell receptor beta chains below, sequenced in a study of blood T cell repertoires in COVID-19. This table comes from immunoSEQ multiplex PCR, and its TCRdb copy is limited to in-frame clones, with some not included. There are around 230,000 clones in the sample; roughly nine tenths occur only once, and more than 6% lies in the top ten. The sample was peripheral blood. The receptors originated from a man between 60 and 75 years old who had recovered from COVID-19.

The chain combines TRBV29-1 with TRBJ1-2, with 10 bases that match TRBD1. Germline V gene sequence: CDR1 SQVTM, CDR2 ANQGSEA. The ends lost 6 bases at V and 5 bases at J; junction bases unmatched: 12. The CDR3 consists of 15 residues. CDR3 amino acids: CSVGTGQGVVYGYTF. The CDR3 bases are TGCAGCGTCGGAACAGGACAGGGGGTTGTATATGGCTACACCTTC.

The chain has TRBV12-3 or TRBV12-4 and TRBJ1-4; possibly TRBD1 for D (5 bases). Trimming removed 5 bases from V and 7 bases from J, with 5 bases in between. This CDR3 comprises 11 residues. This chain's CDR3 is CASSQGEKLFF. CDR3 bases: TGTGCCAGCAGTCAGGGTGAAAAACTGTTTTTT.

This chain connects TRBV7-2 to TRBJ1-3; no definite D call. Trimming cost V 2 bases and J 0 bases, with 14 bases left between them. Germline CDR1 reads SGHTA; CDR2 reads FQGNSA. The CDR3 is made up of 17 amino acids. The CDR3 here is CASSLLGGRNSGNTIYF. The DNA for the CDR3 is TGTGCCAGCAGCTTATTAGGCGGCCGGAACTCTGGAAACACCATATATTTT. Full variable domain (remainder filled in from reference TRBV7-2 and TRBJ1-3): GAGVSQSPSNKVTEKGKDVELRCDPISGHTALYWYRQSLGQGLEFLIYFQGNSAPDKSGLPSDRFSAERTGGSVSTLTIQRTQQEDSAVYLCASSLLGGRNSGNTIYFGEGSWLTVV.

The rearrangement links TRBV10-1 to TRBJ2-7; 8 bases align to TRBD1. The germline V gene encodes CDR1 WNHNN and CDR2 SYGVQD (reference sequence). This CDR3 has 14 residues. V dropped 5 bases and J dropped 5; count of bases not matched to a gene: 8. This CDR3 reads CASSPGGAGDEQYF. The CDR3 DNA sequence: TGCGCCAGCAGTCCAGGGGGCGCTGGGGACGAGCAGTACTTC.

CDR3 in amino acids: CASSLNTRVFGYTF. CDR3 coding DNA: TGCGCCAGCAGCTTGAATACCAGGGTTTTCGGCTACACCTTC. The J gene is TRBJ1-2, the V gene TRBV5-1; D is possibly TRBD1 (5 bases). The CDR3 sequence is 14 residues long. Germline V gene data show CDR1 as SGHRS and CDR2 as YFSETQ. The V gene lost 1 base and the J gene lost 8 bases, with 15 bases spanning the gap.

The chain uses TRBV15 and TRBJ1-5; 9 bases are a match to TRBD1. The J segment lost 3 bases and the V segment lost 5 bases, leaving 8 bases of the junction unmatched. Germline V CDR1 and CDR2: LNHNV, YYDKDF (reference sequence). The CDR3 contains 16 residues. The CDR3 DNA reads TGTGCCACCAGCGCCCCACAGGGGGCCTACAATCAGCCCCAGCATTTT. Translation: CATSAPQGAYNQPQHF.